This T cell receptor beta chain was found in a study of blood T cell repertoires in COVID-19. Study-level background: Resolution of symptoms, clearance, or two negative PCRs was present in recovered Cohort 3 donors. PBMCs, B-cell-depleted T cells, or T cells were the source of the cDNA or gDNA that made up the material.

Study members were between about 18 and 100 years old and lived in 25 or so US regions. The authors' processing: Nucleated cell number was recorded as an estimate derived from reference gene primer amplification. Repertoires were generated with immunoSEQ multiplex PCR, while TCRdb's copy carries only in-frame clones and drops some. V and J calls and clone size come straight from that table; D and trimming were deduced from the DNA. The sample has approximately 250,000 clones; more than 75% are singletons. This CDR3 has 15 amino acids. Germline lookup yields CDR1 SGHRS and CDR2 YFSETQ. The ends lost 5 bases at V and 0 bases at J; junction bases unmatched: 6.

The rearrangement joins TRBV5-1 to TRBJ1-1; TRBD1 agrees at 8 bases. Sequenced input: PBMCs or T cells enriched from blood (not recorded which). The sequence derives from a woman aged 55-69 years in a cohort exposed to, infected with or recovered from COVID-19 (not recorded which). CDR3 protein: CASSRTTGVNTEAFF. CDR3 in DNA: TGCGCCAGCAGTCGAACGACAGGGGTGAACACTGAAGCTTTCTTT.